The clone carrying this T cell receptor (beta chain) was seen more than once but under ten times. CDR3 length: 14 residues. V was trimmed by 5 bases and J by 3 bases, leaving 11 bases between them. The germline V gene has CDR1 MNHEY and CDR2 SVGAGI. Researchers ran the PCR with 60 Vbeta and 13 Jbeta primers. Sequencing was performed with immunoSEQ multiplex PCR; in TCRdb, only in-frame clones are kept and a portion is missing. The sample carries about 200,000 clones, 82% recorded once. This record comes from a study of cytomegalovirus exposure and HLA in healthy donors. The V call is TRBV6-5, the J call TRBJ1-5; tentative D call: TRBD1 (6 bases). Sequenced sample: PBMCs. The receptor comes from a woman aged 40 to 49 in good health and CMV-seronegative. CDR3 loop: CASSSTGYNQPQHF. The DNA for the CDR3 is TGTGCCAGCAGTAGTACAGGGTACAATCAGCCCCAGCATTTT.